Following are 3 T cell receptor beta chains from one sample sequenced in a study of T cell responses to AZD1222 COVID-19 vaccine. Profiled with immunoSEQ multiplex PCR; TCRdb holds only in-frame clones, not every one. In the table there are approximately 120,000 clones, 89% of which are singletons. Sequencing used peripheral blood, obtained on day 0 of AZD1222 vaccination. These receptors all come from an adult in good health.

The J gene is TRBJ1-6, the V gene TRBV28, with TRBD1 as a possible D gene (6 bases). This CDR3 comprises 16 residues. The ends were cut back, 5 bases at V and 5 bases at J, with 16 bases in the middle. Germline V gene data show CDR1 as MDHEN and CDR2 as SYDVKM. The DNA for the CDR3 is TGTGCCAGCAGTCAATCTGGGGGCAGGGATAATTCACCCCTCCACTTT. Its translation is CASSQSGGRDNSPLHF.

The CDR3 loop is CASNHNRVFPYNEQFF. CDR3 in DNA: TGTGCCAGCAACCACAACAGGGTCTTCCCCTACAATGAGCAGTTCTTC. The V gene is TRBV6-4, the J gene TRBJ2-1, with D possibly TRBD1 on 6 matching bases. CDR1 and CDR2 (germline): MRHNA, SNTAGT. The CDR3 is 16 amino acids. Trimming removed 7 bases at V and 2 bases at J, with 18 bases between.

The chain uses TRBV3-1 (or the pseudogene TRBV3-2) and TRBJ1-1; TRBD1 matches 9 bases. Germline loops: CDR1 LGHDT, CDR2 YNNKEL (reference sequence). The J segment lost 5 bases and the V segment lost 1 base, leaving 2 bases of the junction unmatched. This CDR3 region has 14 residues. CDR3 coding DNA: TGTGCCAGCAGCCAAGTTGGACAGGGGACTGAAGCTTTCTTT. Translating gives CASSQVGQGTEAFF.